The clone carrying this T cell receptor beta chain has just a few counts. Its antigen is unidentified. Looked up from germline, CDR1 is SGHAT and CDR2 is FQNNGV. CDR3 length: 12 residues. V was pared by 5 bases and J by 8 bases, with 5 bases of the junction left unmatched. This sample was taken from a study of T-cell memory formation after mild COVID-19. Whole-study context: Clusters were largely donor specific. General study findings and limits: Shrinking CD4+ clones resided mostly in CM and EM, and CD8+ ones in EMRA. Prior to infection, memory already included some responding clones, suggesting cross-reactive memory joined. Contracting clones, day 15 to 85, had balanced CD4/CD8, and later expanders favored CD4+.

TCRdb passed the 5' RACE reads through MiXCR, listing each CDR3 protein once. The table lists 280,000 or so distinct CDR3 sequences, over 15% of them singletons. J is TRBJ1-1 and V is TRBV11-2; TRBD1 matches at 7 bases. The sample comprised PBMCs or a T cell subset sorted from them (not recorded which). The TCR originated in a man aged 18 to 30 who had mild COVID-19 (a few samples of this study predate the infection). Cell type and time point are not known. In nucleotides, the CDR3 is TGTGCCAGCAGCCGTGACAGGGCCGAAGCTTTCTTT. Translated, it gives CASSRDRAEAFF.